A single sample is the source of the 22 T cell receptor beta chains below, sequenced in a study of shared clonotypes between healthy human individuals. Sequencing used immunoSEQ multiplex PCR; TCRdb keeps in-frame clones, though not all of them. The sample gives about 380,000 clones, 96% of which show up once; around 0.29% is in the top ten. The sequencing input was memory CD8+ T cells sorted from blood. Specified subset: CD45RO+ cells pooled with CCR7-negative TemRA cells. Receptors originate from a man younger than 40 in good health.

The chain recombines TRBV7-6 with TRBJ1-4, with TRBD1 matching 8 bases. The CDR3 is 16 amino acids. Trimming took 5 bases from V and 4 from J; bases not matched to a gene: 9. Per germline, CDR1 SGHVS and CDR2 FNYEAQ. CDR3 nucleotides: TGTGCCAGCAGCATTGGGAACAGGGGGGTTAATGAAAAACTGTTTTTT. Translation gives CASSIGNRGVNEKLFF.

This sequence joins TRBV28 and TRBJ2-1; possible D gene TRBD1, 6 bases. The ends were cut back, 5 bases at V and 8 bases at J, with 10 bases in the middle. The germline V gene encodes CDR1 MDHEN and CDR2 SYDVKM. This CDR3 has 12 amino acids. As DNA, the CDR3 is TGTGCCAGCAGTGGGGGCATGCATGAGCAGTTCTTC. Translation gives CASSGGMHEQFF. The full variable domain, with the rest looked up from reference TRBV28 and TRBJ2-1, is DVKVTQSSRYLVKRTGEKVFLECVQDMDHENMFWYRQDPGLGLRLIYFSYDVKMKEKGDIPEGYSVSREKKERFSLILESASTNQTSMYLCASSGGMHEQFFGPGTRLTVL.

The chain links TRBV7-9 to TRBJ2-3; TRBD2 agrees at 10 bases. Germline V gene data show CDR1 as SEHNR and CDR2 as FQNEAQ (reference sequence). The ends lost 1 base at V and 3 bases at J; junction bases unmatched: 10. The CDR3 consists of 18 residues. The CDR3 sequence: CASSLVFTSGIATDTQYF. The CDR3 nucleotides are TGTGCCAGCAGCTTAGTTTTCACTAGCGGGATTGCAACAGATACGCAGTATTTT.

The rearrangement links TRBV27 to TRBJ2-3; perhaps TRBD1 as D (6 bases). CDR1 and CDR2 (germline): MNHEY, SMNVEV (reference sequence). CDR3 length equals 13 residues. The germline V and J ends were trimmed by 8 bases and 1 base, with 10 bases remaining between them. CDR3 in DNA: TGTGCCAGCCGCGAGGGGGGCACAGATACGCAGTATTTT. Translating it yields CASREGGTDTQYF.

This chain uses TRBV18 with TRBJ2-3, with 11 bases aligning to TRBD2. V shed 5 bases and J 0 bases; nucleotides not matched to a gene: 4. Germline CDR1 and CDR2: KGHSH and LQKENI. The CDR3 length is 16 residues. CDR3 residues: CASSSRTSGSTDTQYF. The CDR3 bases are TGTGCCAGCTCATCGAGGACTAGCGGGAGCACAGATACGCAGTATTTT.

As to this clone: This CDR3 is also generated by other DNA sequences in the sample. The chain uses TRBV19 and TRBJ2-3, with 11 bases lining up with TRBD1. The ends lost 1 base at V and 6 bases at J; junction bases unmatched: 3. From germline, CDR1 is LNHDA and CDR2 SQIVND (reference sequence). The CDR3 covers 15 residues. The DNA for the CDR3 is TGTGCCAGTAGTATAGGGACAGGGGGCGCGGATACGCAGTATTTT. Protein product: CASSIGTGGADTQYF.

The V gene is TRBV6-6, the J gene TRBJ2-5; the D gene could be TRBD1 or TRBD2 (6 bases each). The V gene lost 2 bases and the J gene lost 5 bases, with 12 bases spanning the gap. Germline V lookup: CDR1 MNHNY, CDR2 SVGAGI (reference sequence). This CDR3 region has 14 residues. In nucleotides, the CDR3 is TGTGCCAGCAGTTACACGGGGGCGCGGGAGACCCAGTACTTC. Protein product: CASSYTGARETQYF.

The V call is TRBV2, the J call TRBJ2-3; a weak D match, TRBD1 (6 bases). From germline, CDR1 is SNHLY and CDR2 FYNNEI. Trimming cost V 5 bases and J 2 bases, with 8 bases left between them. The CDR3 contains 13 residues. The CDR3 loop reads CASSWDNTDTQYF. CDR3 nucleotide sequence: TGTGCCAGCAGTTGGGACAACACAGATACGCAGTATTTT.

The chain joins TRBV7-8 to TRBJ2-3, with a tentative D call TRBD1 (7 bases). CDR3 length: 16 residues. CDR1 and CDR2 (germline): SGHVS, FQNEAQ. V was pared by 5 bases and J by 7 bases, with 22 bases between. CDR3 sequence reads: CASSAAGGPGFYTQYF. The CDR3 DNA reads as TGTGCCAGCAGCGCTGCAGGGGGGCCCGGATTCTATACGCAGTATTTT.

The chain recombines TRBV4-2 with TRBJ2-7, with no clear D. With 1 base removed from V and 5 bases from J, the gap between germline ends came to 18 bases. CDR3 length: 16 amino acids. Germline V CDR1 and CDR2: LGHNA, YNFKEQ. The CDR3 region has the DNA TGTGCCAGCAGCCAAGGGTCCCTTGCCGATCGCCACGAGCAGTACTTC. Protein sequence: CASSQGSLADRHEQYF.

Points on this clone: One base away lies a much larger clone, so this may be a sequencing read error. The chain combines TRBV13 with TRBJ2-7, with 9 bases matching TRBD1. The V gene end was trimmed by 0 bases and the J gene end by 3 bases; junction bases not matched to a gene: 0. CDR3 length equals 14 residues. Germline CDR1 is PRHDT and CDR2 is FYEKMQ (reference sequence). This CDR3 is CASSLGTGGYEQYF. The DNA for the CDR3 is TGTGCCAGCAGCTTAGGGACAGGGGGCTACGAGCAGTACTTC. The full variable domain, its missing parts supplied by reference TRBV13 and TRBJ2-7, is AAGVIQSPRHLIKEKRETATLKCYPIPRHDTVYWYQQGPGQDPQFLISFYEKMQSDKGSIPDRFSAQQFSDYHSELNMSSLELGDSALYFCASSLGTGGYEQYFGPGTRLTVT.

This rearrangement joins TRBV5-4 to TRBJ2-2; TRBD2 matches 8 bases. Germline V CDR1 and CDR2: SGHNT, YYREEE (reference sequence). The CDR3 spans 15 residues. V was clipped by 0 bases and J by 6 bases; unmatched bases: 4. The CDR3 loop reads CASSLDGRASGELFF. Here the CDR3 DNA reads TGTGCCAGCAGCTTGGACGGGAGGGCCTCCGGGGAGCTGTTTTTT.

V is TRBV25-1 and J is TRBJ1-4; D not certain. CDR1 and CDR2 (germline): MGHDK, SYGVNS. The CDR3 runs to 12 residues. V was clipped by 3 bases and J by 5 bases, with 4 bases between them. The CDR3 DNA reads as TGTGCCAGCAGTGACAGGAATGAAAAACTGTTTTTT. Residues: CASSDRNEKLFF.

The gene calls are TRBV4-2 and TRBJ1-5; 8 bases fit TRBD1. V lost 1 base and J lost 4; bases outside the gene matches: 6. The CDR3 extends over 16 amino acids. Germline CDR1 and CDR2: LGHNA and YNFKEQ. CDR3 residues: CASSQAGQGRNQPQHF. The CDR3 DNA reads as TGTGCCAGCAGCCAAGCAGGACAGGGTAGAAATCAGCCCCAGCATTTT.

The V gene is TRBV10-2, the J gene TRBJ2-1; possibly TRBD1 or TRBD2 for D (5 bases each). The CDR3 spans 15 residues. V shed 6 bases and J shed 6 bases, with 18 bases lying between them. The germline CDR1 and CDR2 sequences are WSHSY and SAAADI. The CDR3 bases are TGCGCCAGCAGACTAGGGCAAGGGGTCGTCAATGAGCAGTTCTTC. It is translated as CASRLGQGVVNEQFF.

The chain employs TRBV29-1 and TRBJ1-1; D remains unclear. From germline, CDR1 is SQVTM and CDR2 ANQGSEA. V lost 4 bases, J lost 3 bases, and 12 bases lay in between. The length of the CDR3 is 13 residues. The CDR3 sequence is CSVGGVLYTEAFF. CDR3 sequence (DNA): TGCAGCGTTGGGGGAGTTTTGTACACTGAAGCTTTCTTT. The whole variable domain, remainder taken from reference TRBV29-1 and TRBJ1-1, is SAVISQKPSRDICQRGTSLTIQCQVDSQVTMMFWYRQQPGQSLTLIATANQGSEATYESGFVIDKFPISRPNLTFSTLTVSNMSPEDSSIYLCSVGGVLYTEAFFGQGTRLTVV.

In DNA, the CDR3 is TGTGCCAGCAGTCAAGGGACTAGCGGCTACGAGCAGTACTTC. Translating gives CASSQGTSGYEQYF. The rearrangement joins TRBV6-1 to TRBJ2-7, with 11 bases aligning to TRBD2. The CDR3 covers 14 residues. CDR1 is MNHNS, CDR2 SASEGT, per germline. V shed 5 bases, J shed 3 bases, and the junction held 3 bases outside the gene matches.

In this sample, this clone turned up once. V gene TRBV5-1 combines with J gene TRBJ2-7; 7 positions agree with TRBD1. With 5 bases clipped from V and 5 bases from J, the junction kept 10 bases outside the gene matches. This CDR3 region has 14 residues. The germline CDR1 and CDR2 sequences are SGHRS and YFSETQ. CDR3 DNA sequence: TGCGCCAGCAGAGCCGTGACAGGGTTCGACGAGCAGTACTTC. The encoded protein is CASRAVTGFDEQYF.

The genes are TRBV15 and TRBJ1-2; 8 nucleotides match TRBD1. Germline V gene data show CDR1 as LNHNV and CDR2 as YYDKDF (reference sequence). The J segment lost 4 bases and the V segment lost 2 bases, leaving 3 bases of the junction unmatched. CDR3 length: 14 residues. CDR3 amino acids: CATSRNTGGYGYTF. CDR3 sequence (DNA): TGTGCCACCAGCAGAAATACAGGGGGCTATGGCTACACCTTC.

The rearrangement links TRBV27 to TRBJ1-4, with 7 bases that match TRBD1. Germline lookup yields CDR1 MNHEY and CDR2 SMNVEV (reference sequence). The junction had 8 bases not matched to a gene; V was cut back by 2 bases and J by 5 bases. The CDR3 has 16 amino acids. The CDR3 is CASSLSPGTANEKLFF. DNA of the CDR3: TGTGCCAGCAGTTTAAGCCCCGGGACAGCAAATGAAAAACTGTTTTTT.

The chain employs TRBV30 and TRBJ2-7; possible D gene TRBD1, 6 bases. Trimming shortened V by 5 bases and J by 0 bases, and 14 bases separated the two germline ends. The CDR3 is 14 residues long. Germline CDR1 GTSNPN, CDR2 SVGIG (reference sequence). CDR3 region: CAWDRRGDSYEQYF. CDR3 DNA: TGTGCCTGGGACCGCAGGGGCGACTCCTACGAGCAGTACTTC.

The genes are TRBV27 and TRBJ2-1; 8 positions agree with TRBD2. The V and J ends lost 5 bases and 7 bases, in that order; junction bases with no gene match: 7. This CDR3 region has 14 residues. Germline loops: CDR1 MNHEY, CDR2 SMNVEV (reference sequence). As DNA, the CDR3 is TGTGCCAGCAGTCCCCTAGCGGGTCGAAATGAGCAGTTCTTC. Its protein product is CASSPLAGRNEQFF.